Sequencing of this TCR beta chain was carried out in a study of CD8+ T cells in alopecia areata. The wider study: Twice a day, 5 to 10 mg of oral tofacitinib was administered to treated patients.

Following extraction, RNA underwent reverse transcription to cDNA, which served as the sequencing template. Using immunoSEQ multiplex PCR, the repertoire was profiled, and TCRdb retains in-frame clones only, with some absent. The sample lists 70,000 or so clones, roughly 57% occurring once. Findings and limits, study-wide: Clarity of TCR sharing across patients fell short of that in mice, possibly HLA-related. Especially in alopecia totalis/universalis, lesional scalp showed greater clonality than normal scalp did.

Within the sample, this clone is medium-sized. Its antigen is currently unknown. Both peripheral blood and punch biopsies of lesional scalp skin were obtained from patients who had alopecia areata. The CDR3 is 13 amino acids. Trimming took 3 bases from V and 9 from J, leaving 12 bases between them. Germline CDR1 and CDR2: LNHDA and SQIVND (reference sequence). The chain links TRBV19 to TRBJ2-1; D unclear. The source material was CD8+ T cells sorted from blood, sampled at week 0. This TCR came from a human donor with alopecia areata. This CDR3 is CASSISPDGEQFF. CDR3 DNA: TGTGCCAGTAGTATTTCTCCGGACGGTGAGCAGTTCTTC.